This T cell receptor beta chain is drawn from a study of T cells in Graves' hyperthyroidism and ophthalmopathy. Looking at the study overall: Blood was drawn when the patient was first diagnosed and still untreated.

Germline CDR1 reads SGHRS; CDR2 reads YFSETQ. The CDR3 has 17 amino acids. V was clipped by 4 bases and J by 1 base; unmatched bases: 10. This clonotype was detected many times. Its antigen is unidentified. Broader study findings: Blood shared most expanded thyroid clonotypes above 0.001.

Ophthalmopathy patients had Clinical Activity Score at least 3, NOSPECS grade at least 4, duration under 3 months. From RNA transcripts, TCR beta CDR3 regions were amplified. The study used the HTBI primer set for a first-round RT-PCR of the TCR CDR3. TCRdb reanalysed the multiplex PCR reads using MiXCR and keeps one entry per CDR3 protein. The repertoire holds around 540,000 distinct CDR3 sequences, approximately 16% seen once, with 25% to 35% in the top ten. V gene TRBV5-1 combines with J gene TRBJ1-1, with 10 nucleotides matching TRBD1. The material sequenced was blood. This TCR was sampled from a woman in her 30s with Graves' ophthalmopathy. CDR3 sequence (DNA): TGCGCCAGCAGCAAAGACGGGACAGGGGTTGGGAACACTGAAGCTTTCTTT. Encoded protein: CASSKDGTGVGNTEAFF.